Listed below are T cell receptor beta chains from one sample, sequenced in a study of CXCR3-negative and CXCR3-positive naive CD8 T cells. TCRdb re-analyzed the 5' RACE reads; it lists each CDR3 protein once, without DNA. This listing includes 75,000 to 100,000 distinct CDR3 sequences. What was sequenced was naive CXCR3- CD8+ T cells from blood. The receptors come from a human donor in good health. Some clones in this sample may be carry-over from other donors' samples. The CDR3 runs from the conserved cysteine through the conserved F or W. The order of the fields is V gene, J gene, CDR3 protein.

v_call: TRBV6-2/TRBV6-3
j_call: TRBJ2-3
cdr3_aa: CASSPSDGGTDTQYF

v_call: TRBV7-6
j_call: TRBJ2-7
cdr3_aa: CASSLSTGGSSYEQYF

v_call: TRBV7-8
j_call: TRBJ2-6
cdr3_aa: CASSLTPQETTSGANVLTF

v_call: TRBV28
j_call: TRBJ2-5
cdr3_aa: CASSLREGLGSETQYF

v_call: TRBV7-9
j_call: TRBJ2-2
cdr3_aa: CASSPAWAGGTTGELFF

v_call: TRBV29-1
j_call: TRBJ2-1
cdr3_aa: CSAADIDNEQFF

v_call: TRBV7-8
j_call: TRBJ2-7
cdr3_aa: CASSLGQGPREQYF

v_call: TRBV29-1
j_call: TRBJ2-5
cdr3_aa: CSVADLQGRETQYF

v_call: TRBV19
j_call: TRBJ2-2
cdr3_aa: CASSAMGGYTGELFF

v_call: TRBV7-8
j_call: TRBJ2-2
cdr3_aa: CASSSLTGELFF

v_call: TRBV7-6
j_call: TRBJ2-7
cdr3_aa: CASSLEAVSSYEQYF

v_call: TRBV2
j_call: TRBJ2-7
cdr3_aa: CASSVSGTGGNEQYF

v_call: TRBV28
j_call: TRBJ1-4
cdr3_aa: CASSRPGQGATNEKLFF

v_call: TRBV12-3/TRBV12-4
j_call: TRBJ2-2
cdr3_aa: CAGLGDSAGELFF

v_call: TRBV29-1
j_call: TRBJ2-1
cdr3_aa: CSAGQGSNEQFF

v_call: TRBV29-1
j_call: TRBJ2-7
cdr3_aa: CSVETSGERYEQYF

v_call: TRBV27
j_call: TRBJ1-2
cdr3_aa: CASSSTGDYGYTF

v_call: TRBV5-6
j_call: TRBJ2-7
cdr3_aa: CASSFETGGAYEQYF

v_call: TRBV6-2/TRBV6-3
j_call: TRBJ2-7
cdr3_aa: CASGRLAGVYEQYF

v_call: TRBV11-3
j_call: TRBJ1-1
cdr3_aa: CASSLLKGAVVLSTEAFF

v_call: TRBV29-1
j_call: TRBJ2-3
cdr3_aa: CSVEADGQPLALDTQYF

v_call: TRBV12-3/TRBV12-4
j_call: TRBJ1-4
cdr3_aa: CASSFLPGRAKYEKLFF

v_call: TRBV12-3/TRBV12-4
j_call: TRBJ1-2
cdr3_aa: CATNLGLHGYTF

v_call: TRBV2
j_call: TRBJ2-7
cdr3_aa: CASKDRGGQDEQYF

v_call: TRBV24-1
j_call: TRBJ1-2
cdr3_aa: CATSDRGRVYGYTF

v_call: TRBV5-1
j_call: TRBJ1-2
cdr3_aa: CASSEATALYGYTF

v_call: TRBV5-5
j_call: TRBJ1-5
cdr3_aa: CASSLTGTNQPQHF

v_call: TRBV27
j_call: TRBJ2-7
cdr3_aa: CASSLTPSYEQYF

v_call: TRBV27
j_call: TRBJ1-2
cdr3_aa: CASSSYRETYGYTF

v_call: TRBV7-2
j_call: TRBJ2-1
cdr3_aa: CASSIFRGSRSYNEQFF

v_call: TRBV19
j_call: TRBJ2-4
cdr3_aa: CASSIVGSGAKNIQYF

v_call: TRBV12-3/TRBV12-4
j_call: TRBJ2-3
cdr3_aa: CASSFRGDTQYF

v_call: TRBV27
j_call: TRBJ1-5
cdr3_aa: CASSSSGGSYQPQHF

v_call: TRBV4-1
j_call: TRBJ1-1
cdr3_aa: CASSMKSGGTEAFF

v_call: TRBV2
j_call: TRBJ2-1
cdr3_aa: CASRPPGDEQFF

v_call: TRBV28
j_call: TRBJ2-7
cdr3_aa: CASSLGSLEQYF

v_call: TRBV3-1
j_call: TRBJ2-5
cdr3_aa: CASNDVQETQYF

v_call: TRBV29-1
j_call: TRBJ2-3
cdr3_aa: CSVPRDRGPDTQYF

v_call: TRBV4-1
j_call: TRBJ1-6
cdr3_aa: CASSHRVGTDSPLHF

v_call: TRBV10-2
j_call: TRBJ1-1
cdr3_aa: CASGDGFTEAFF

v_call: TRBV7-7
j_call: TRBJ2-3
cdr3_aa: CASSPLAGESTDTQYF

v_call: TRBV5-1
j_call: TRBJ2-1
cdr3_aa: CASSMSGPRAAYNEQFF

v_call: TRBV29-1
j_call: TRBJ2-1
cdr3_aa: CSVPDRDRLYNEQFF

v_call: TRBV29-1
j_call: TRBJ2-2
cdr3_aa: CSVEGGREELFF

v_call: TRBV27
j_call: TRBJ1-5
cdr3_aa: CASSPGGVGSQPQHF

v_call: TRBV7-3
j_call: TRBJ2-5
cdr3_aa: CASSPLRGVQETQYF

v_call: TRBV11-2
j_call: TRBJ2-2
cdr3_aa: CASSPSRARENTGELFF

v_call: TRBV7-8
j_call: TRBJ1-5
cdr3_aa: CASSLEVGGEQPQHF

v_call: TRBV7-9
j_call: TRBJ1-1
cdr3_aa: CASSLALREGEAFF

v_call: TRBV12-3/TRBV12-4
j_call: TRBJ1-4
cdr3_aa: CASSTGQNNEKLFF

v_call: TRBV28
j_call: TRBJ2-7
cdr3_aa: CASSFATGRYEQYF

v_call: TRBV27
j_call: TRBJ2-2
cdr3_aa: CASKPTRGLATTGELFF

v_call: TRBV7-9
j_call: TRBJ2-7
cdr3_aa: CASSPRDSPLEQYF

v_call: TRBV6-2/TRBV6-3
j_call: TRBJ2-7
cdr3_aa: CASSPQGTGGSSYEQYF

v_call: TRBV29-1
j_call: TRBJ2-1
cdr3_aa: CSVSEGAYNEQFF

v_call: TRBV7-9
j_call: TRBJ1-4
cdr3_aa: CASSWGGTGDSTNEKLFF

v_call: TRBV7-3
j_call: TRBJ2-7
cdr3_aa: CASSLLAGDSYEQYF

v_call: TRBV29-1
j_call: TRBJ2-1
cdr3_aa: CSVEDDRAENEQFF